A single sample gave rise to the 25 T cell receptor beta chains below, sequenced in a study of metastatic and nonmetastatic thyroid tumors. TCRdb ran MiXCR on the PCR reads. Among fewer than 45,000 clones, about a fifth were seen once, and the ten largest hold roughly 15%. Treatment of any kind had been given to no patient before thyroid surgery. Sequencing was done on a sample of blood. These receptors all stem from a female donor with papillary thyroid cancer or a benign thyroid nodule (not recorded which). Some clones in this sample may be carry-over from other donors' samples.

Worth noting for this clone: This may be a read error: a much more frequent sequence differs by one nucleotide. The chain is built from TRBV4-1 and TRBJ2-1; D ambiguous. The CDR3 runs 16 residues. CDR1 is MGHRA and CDR2 is YSYEKL in the germline V gene. Trimming pared 1 base from V and 9 bases from J, leaving 19 bases between. The CDR3 DNA sequence: TGCGCCAGCAGCCAAGCTCCATCCCAGGCCCCCAGTGAGCAGTTCTTC. As protein: CASSQAPSQAPSEQFF.

This clone has a count of ten or more. The V and J genes are TRBV12-3 or TRBV12-4 and TRBJ2-1; 10 nucleotides line up with TRBD2. The CDR3 covers 18 residues. The J segment lost 8 bases and the V segment lost 9 bases, leaving 22 bases of the junction unmatched. In DNA, the CDR3 is TGTGCCAGTCAGTTTTATTCGGGGGGTCTAGCGGGAGTCGATGAGCAGTTCTTC. It is translated as CASQFYSGGLAGVDEQFF.

This clone showed up many times. The chain carries TRBV9 and TRBJ2-7, with D tentatively TRBD2 (5 bases). Trimming pared 0 bases from V and 3 bases from J, leaving 13 bases between. CDR3 length: 15 residues. Germline CDR1 SGDLS, CDR2 YYNGEE. The CDR3 is CASSVGEQPSYEQYF. For the CDR3, the DNA is TGTGCCAGCAGCGTAGGGGAGCAGCCTAGCTACGAGCAGTACTTC.

This clone occurred many times. The identical CDR3 is also encoded by other nucleotide sequences in the sample. V gene TRBV29-1 combines with J gene TRBJ2-2; D may be TRBD1 (6 bases). Trimming stripped 6 bases from V and 4 bases from J, with 12 bases between. CDR1 is SQVTM, CDR2 ANQGSEA, per germline. The CDR3 runs 13 residues. CDR3 bases: TGCAGCGTAATTCAGGGGCCCACCGGGGAGCTGTTTTTT. Its translation: CSVIQGPTGELFF.

This clone has a count of ten or more. The gene calls are TRBV5-1 and TRBJ2-3; D is perhaps TRBD2 (5 bases). The CDR3 is made up of 16 amino acids. V lost 2 bases and J 4 bases, leaving 17 bases between the germline ends. Germline loops: CDR1 SGHRS, CDR2 YFSETQ. CDR3 DNA: TGCGCCAGCAGCTTATTGGGGTCGGGGAGTTCAGATACGCAGTATTTT. Translated: CASSLLGSGSSDTQYF.

Many counts were recorded for this clone. The rearrangement links TRBV12-3 or TRBV12-4 to TRBJ1-1; D unresolved. The V gene lost 3 bases and the J gene lost 0 bases, with 5 bases spanning the gap. This CDR3 has 13 residues. The CDR3 DNA reads as TGTGCCAGCAGTTTCGAGTTGAACACTGAAGCTTTCTTT. Residues: CASSFELNTEAFF.

This clone was seen only a few times. A read error may explain this, as a much larger clone is one base away. Additional DNA sequences in this sample encode the identical CDR3. The V gene is TRBV30, the J gene TRBJ2-3; a possible D gene is TRBD2 (6 bases). The CDR3 loop spans 14 amino acids. Trimming cost V 4 bases and J 6 bases, with 17 bases left between them. In germline, CDR1 is GTSNPN, CDR2 SVGIG (reference sequence). CDR3 residues: CAWKGAPGGDTQYF. CDR3 DNA sequence: TGTGCCTGGAAAGGAGCCCCCGGGGGTGATACGCAGTATTTT.

In regard to this clone: At one end, the junction sequence differs from germline, possibly due to a read error. The chain has TRBV19 and TRBJ1-2, with 8 bases aligning to TRBD1. Looked up from germline, CDR1 is LNHDA and CDR2 is SQIVND (reference sequence). The CDR3 is made up of 15 amino acids. The CDR3 sequence is CSSSILQGGSYGYTF. The CDR3 coding sequence is TGTTCCAGTAGTATTCTACAGGGGGGGAGCTATGGCTACACCTTC.

There are many counts of this clone. The chain has TRBV20-1 and TRBJ1-5, with D perhaps TRBD1 (5 bases). Per the germline V gene, CDR1 is DFQATT and CDR2 is SNEGSKA (reference sequence). Deletions cut 2 bases from V and 2 bases from J, with 13 bases between. The CDR3 is made up of 15 amino acids. CDR3: CSARQGGARNQPQHF. CDR3 sequence (DNA): TGCAGTGCTAGACAGGGAGGGGCTCGCAATCAGCCCCAGCATTTT.

The rearrangement uses TRBV11-2 and TRBJ2-7; 9 nucleotides line up with TRBD1. Germline loops: CDR1 SGHAT, CDR2 FQNNGV. With V trimmed by 5 bases and J by 2 bases, 10 bases remained unmatched. The CDR3 has 16 residues. In nucleotides, the CDR3 is TGTGCCAGCAGCCCCACGACAGGGACAGGGACCTACGAGCAGTACTTC. Translated: CASSPTTGTGTYEQYF. Supplemented by reference TRBV11-2 and TRBJ2-7, the full variable domain reads EAGVAQSPRYKIIEKRQSVAFWCNPISGHATLYWYQQILGQGPKLLIQFQNNGVVDDSQLPKDRFSAERLKGVDSTLKIQPAKLEDSAVYLCASSPTTGTGTYEQYFGPGTRLTVT.

The sample holds many counts of this clone. This chain joins TRBV28 and TRBJ1-1; D uncertain. Deletions cut 1 base from V and 2 bases from J, with 8 bases between. CDR3 size: 14 residues. Germline V gene sequence: CDR1 MDHEN, CDR2 SYDVKM. In DNA form, the CDR3 reads TGTGCCAGCAGTTTATCTGGCAGAAACACTGAAGCTTTCTTT. Translated, it gives CASSLSGRNTEAFF.

The chain couples TRBV24-1 to TRBJ1-5; maybe TRBD1 (5 bases). Germline V gives CDR1 KGHDR, CDR2 SFDVKD. The CDR3 consists of 17 residues. V lost 2 bases, J lost 6 bases, and 19 bases lay in between. The CDR3 region has the DNA TGTGCCACCAGTGATTCGGGGGACCAGCAGGGAAGTCAGCCCCAGCATTTT. Translating it yields CATSDSGDQQGSQPQHF.

About this clone itself: The junction does not match germline at one end; this may be a read error. The chain recombines TRBV11-3 with TRBJ2-7, with 7 positions matching TRBD1. CDR1 SGHNT and CDR2 YENEEA come from the germline V gene. The CDR3 runs 13 residues. In DNA, the CDR3 is TGTGCCAGCATCCGGGGACAGTTCGACGATCAGTACTTC. This gives the protein CASIRGQFDDQYF.

In this sample, this clone turned up many times. The rearrangement uses TRBV14 and TRBJ2-7, with D perhaps TRBD2 (6 bases). The CDR3 loop spans 16 amino acids. The germline V gene has CDR1 SGHDN and CDR2 FVKESK. V lost 2 bases and J lost 3, with 17 bases in between. In nucleotides, the CDR3 is TGTGCCAGCAGCCAAAGGACTAACAGAGCTTTCTACGAGCAGTACTTC. Its protein is CASSQRTNRAFYEQYF. Complete variable domain (other parts from reference TRBV14 and TRBJ2-7): EAGVTQFPSHSVIEKGQTVTLRCDPISGHDNLYWYRRVMGKEIKFLLHFVKESKQDESGMPNNRFLAERTGGTYSTLKVQPAELEDSGVYFCASSQRTNRAFYEQYFGPGTRLTVT.

As to this clone: One junction end disagrees with the germline gene, perhaps due to a read error. The chain is built from TRBV10-3 and TRBJ2-6; 8 nucleotides agree with TRBD2. Germline V gives CDR1 ENHRY, CDR2 SYGVKD. The CDR3 is 16 amino acids. The CDR3 coding sequence is TGTGCCATCAGTGATTCCGGGGGGGGTGTGGCCAACGTCCTTACTTTC. It codes for CAISDSGGGVANVLTF.

The table lists this clone with a few counts. The chain recombines TRBV2 with TRBJ2-7; D is possibly TRBD2 (6 bases). V was trimmed by 6 bases and J by 2 bases, leaving 8 bases between them. The germline V gene encodes CDR1 SNHLY and CDR2 FYNNEI. The CDR3 has 12 residues. As DNA, the CDR3 is TGTGCCAGCAGACTAGCCACCTACGAGCAGTACTTC. Amino acid sequence: CASRLATYEQYF.

The chain is built from TRBV20-1 and TRBJ2-6, with D possibly TRBD1 on 5 matching bases. V was shortened by 1 base and J by 0 bases, with 7 bases between the two germline ends. The CDR3 is 15 residues long. Per the germline V gene, CDR1 is DFQATT and CDR2 is SNEGSKA (reference sequence). The CDR3 loop is CSARAQGSGANVLTF. In DNA form, the CDR3 reads TGCAGTGCTAGAGCGCAGGGCTCTGGGGCCAACGTCCTGACTTTC.

This clone showed up many times. The genes are TRBV11-3 and TRBJ1-1, with 7 positions matching TRBD1. This CDR3 is 14 amino acids long. CDR1 and CDR2 from the germline V gene are SGHNT and YENEEA. V shed 4 bases, J shed 6 bases, and the junction held 8 bases outside the gene matches. The CDR3 DNA sequence: TGTGCCAGCAGCTCAACAGGGGTGTTTTCTGAAGCTTTCTTT. Its translation is CASSSTGVFSEAFF.

This clone was counted at least ten times. This chain links TRBV16 with TRBJ1-5; 11 nucleotides line up with TRBD1. Germline-derived CDR1 and CDR2 are KGHSY and FQNENV. The CDR3 runs 16 residues. V shed 2 bases, J shed 3 bases, and the junction held 3 bases outside the gene matches. CDR3 nucleotide sequence: TGTGCCAGCAGCCAAGCGGGACAGGGGGTCAATCAGCCCCAGCATTTT. As protein: CASSQAGQGVNQPQHF.

Note on this clone: Here the CDR3 omits its conserved ending phenylalanine or tryptophan, so a read error is the likely source. It is unclear where the CDR3 begins or ends on the DNA, so no DNA is shown, and the CDR3 is as TCRdb lists it. The chain employs TRBV2 and TRBJ2-2; the table's D call TRBD2 went unverified against the DNA. CDR1 and CDR2 (germline): SNHLY, FYNNEI. Counting both end residues, the CDR3 totals 10 amino acids. CDR3 protein: CASGRADRAG.

This clone was seen more than once but under ten times. V is TRBV6-1 and J is TRBJ2-3; possibly TRBD1 or TRBD2 for D (7 bases each). CDR3 length: 15 residues. Germline values: CDR1 MNHNS, CDR2 SASEGT. V was shortened by 1 base and J by 3 bases, with 11 bases between the two germline ends. DNA of the CDR3: TGTGCCAGCAGTGAAGGACAGGGACTAACAGATACGCAGTATTTT. Protein sequence: CASSEGQGLTDTQYF.

Ten or more counts support this clone. The J gene is TRBJ2-2, the V gene TRBV5-1, with D hard to call. The germline CDR1 and CDR2 sequences are SGHRS and YFSETQ. V lost 1 base and J lost 6, with 13 bases in between. The length of the CDR3 is 15 residues. CDR3 residues: CASSLLVDGAGELFF. Here the CDR3 DNA reads TGCGCCAGCAGCTTGCTGGTGGACGGTGCCGGGGAGCTGTTTTTT.

This clone was seen at least ten times. The J gene is TRBJ2-3, the V gene TRBV7-2; no clear D. Deletions cut 1 base from V and 3 bases from J, with 8 bases between. The CDR3 contains 14 residues. The V gene's germline CDR1 is SGHTA and CDR2 FQGNSA. CDR3 bases: TGTGCCAGCAGCTTAGTACAAAAGACAGATACGCAGTATTTT. Protein: CASSLVQKTDTQYF.

The chain couples TRBV20-1 to TRBJ1-5, with D possibly being TRBD1 (5 bases). Between the trimmed V and J ends, which lost 0 bases and 5 bases, there was a span of 11 bases. There are 14 residues in the CDR3. The germline gives CDR1 DFQATT, CDR2 SNEGSKA (reference sequence). The chain's CDR3 is CSARDPTGDQPQHF. In nucleotides, the CDR3 is TGCAGTGCTAGAGATCCCACAGGTGATCAGCCCCAGCATTTT.

Many counts were recorded for this clone. The rearrangement joins TRBV11-2 to TRBJ1-2; 8 bases match TRBD1. The junction had 9 bases not matched to a gene; V was cut back by 5 bases and J by 4 bases. The CDR3 is 15 amino acids. Germline loops: CDR1 SGHAT, CDR2 FQNNGV. CDR3 region: CASSVDRVGAYGYTF. CDR3 DNA: TGTGCCAGCAGCGTGGACAGGGTTGGTGCCTATGGCTACACCTTC.